Shown below are 9 T cell receptor beta chains from a single sample sequenced in a study of cytotoxic CD8 clonotypes in ibrutinib-treated CLL (dated by TCRdb to 2020 to 2022). Receptors were amplified or captured by the immunoSEQ multiplex PCR assay. In its TCRdb copy, this immuneACCESS table keeps in-frame sequences only and misses some clones. Where compared with another copy, unresolved V genes explain less than half of these, and the others have no known cause. Recorded for this sample are some 81,000 clones; 75% to 85% of them occurred a single time. The top ten clones comprise about 4.8% of the sample. This specimen's time point label, per the study, means: about a year on ibrutinib. The sequencing used PBMCs, collected after 12 months of ibrutinib treatment. Every receptor here comes from a human donor with chronic lymphocytic leukemia.

J is TRBJ2-7 and V is TRBV5-5; a possible D gene is TRBD2 (5 bases). The V gene's germline CDR1 is SGHKS and CDR2 YYEKEE (reference sequence). Trimming stripped 4 bases from V and 6 bases from J, with 17 bases between. The CDR3 covers 14 residues. The DNA for the CDR3 is TGTGCCAGCAGCCCGTCCCCGGGGTTCCGCGAGCAGTACTTC. Translating gives CASSPSPGFREQYF.

This clone was seen a single time. The V gene is TRBV5-1, the J gene TRBJ2-7; unclear D gene. Germline CDR1 reads SGHRS; CDR2 reads YFSETQ. Deletions cut 0 bases from V and 5 bases from J, with 6 bases between. This CDR3 has 12 amino acids. CDR3 DNA sequence: TGCGCCAGCAGCTTGGGGTGGGACGAGCAGTACTTC. This gives the protein CASSLGWDEQYF.

The chain couples TRBV29-1 to TRBJ1-2, with 7 bases aligning to TRBD1. The CDR3 totals 14 residues. Germline assignment: CDR1 SQVTM and CDR2 ANQGSEA. J was trimmed by 4 bases and V by 4 bases; bases with no gene match: 9. The CDR3 region has the DNA TGCAGCGTTGCGGGTGGGGGACAGCTCTATGGCTACACCTTC. This translates into CSVAGGGQLYGYTF.

Concerning this clone itself: A read error may account for a junction end that differs from germline. This sequence joins TRBV7-2 and TRBJ2-7, with 7 bases lining up with TRBD1. Germline V CDR1 and CDR2: SGHTA, FQGNSA. The CDR3 runs 12 residues. CDR3: CASSSRPDRVFF. The CDR3 bases are TGTGCCAGCAGCTCCAGGCCCGACAGGGTATTCTTC.

The J gene is TRBJ2-5, the V gene TRBV28; 7 bases agree with TRBD1. Germline V CDR1 and CDR2: MDHEN, SYDVKM. V dropped 6 bases and J dropped 5; count of bases not matched to a gene: 9. The CDR3 is 14 amino acids. DNA for the CDR3: TGTGCCAGCAGCTCTGACAGGGCGCGGGAGACCCAGTACTTC. Protein product: CASSSDRARETQYF.

V and J are TRBV4-2 and TRBJ2-3; unclear D gene. The CDR3 spans 13 residues. CDR1 is LGHNA and CDR2 is YNFKEQ in the germline V gene. V lost 5 bases and J 2 bases, leaving 8 bases between the germline ends. CDR3 bases: TGTGCCAGCAGCGGATTAGACACAGATACGCAGTATTTT. It translates to CASSGLDTDTQYF.

The chain employs TRBV5-6 and TRBJ2-3, with no clear D. Trimming removed 0 bases at V and 2 bases at J, with 7 bases between. Germline loops: CDR1 SGHDT, CDR2 YYEEEE. This CDR3 contains 14 residues. The CDR3 sequence: CASSLGFNTDTQYF. For the CDR3, the DNA is TGTGCCAGCAGCTTGGGGTTCAACACAGATACGCAGTATTTT.

The chain uses TRBV6-5 and TRBJ2-7; 9 nucleotides agree with TRBD1. This CDR3 is 15 amino acids long. Trimming removed 6 bases from V and 3 bases from J; junction bases left unmatched: 9. The germline V gene has CDR1 MNHEY and CDR2 SVGAGI. The CDR3 loop is CASRFTGGGLYEQYF. The DNA for the CDR3 is TGTGCCAGCAGGTTCACAGGGGGCGGACTCTACGAGCAGTACTTC.

The chain joins TRBV11-3 to TRBJ2-1; TRBD2 is a possible D gene (6 bases). This CDR3 contains 13 residues. Trimming pared 8 bases from V and 3 bases from J, leaving 11 bases between. From germline, CDR1 is SGHNT and CDR2 YENEEA. CDR3 in amino acids: CASSEAGYNEQFF. The DNA for the CDR3 is TGTGCCAGCTCTGAAGCGGGCTACAATGAGCAGTTCTTC.